This T cell receptor (beta chain) stems from a study of blood T cell repertoires in COVID-19. Study-wide context: Sources were T cells, B-cell-depleted T cells, or PBMCs; the material itself was cDNA or gDNA.

Original methodology: The authors estimated nucleated cell counts from reference gene primer amplification. Profiled with immunoSEQ multiplex PCR; TCRdb holds only in-frame clones, not every one. The V and J calls and clone size were taken over from that table, and D and trimming were inferred from the DNA. The profile shows roughly 290,000 clones, about 89% of them singletons. The CDR3 spans 12 residues. The trim removed 4 bases at V and 9 bases at J, leaving 3 bases unmatched. Germline CDR1 reads SGHNT; CDR2 reads YYREEE (reference sequence). Specimen: peripheral blood. This receptor was obtained from a woman aged 55-70 years with acute or convalescent COVID-19. V gene TRBV5-4 combines with J gene TRBJ2-1, with 8 bases matching TRBD2. CDR3 DNA: TGTGCCAGCAGCCTGACTAGCGTTGAGCAGTTCTTC. It codes for CASSLTSVEQFF.